This entry features one TCR beta chain sequence. Its cognate antigen has yet to be identified. No base qualities exist here, and no much larger clone lies one base off it. This entry belongs to a study of cytomegalovirus exposure and HLA in healthy donors (dated 2017 in TCRdb). General notes on the study: According to a later analysis, one platform produced both the roughly 120 validation repertoires and the roughly 640 repertoires of the first cohort. The study aimed to test whether cataloging public T cell receptors could reveal signatures of past pathogen exposure. Besides the first cohort of hundreds of subjects, a separate validation cohort made up of some 110 different subjects was used. High-throughput TCR immunosequencing, statistical association of individual TCRs with disease status, and machine learning were combined to predict cytomegalovirus infection status. Study-level results and caveats: Most TCR sequences were observed very rarely across donors, whereas some public TCRs were present in many individuals. A total of 150 or so TCR beta chains were listed by the study as associated with cytomegalovirus. The authors suggested that the approach could potentially be extended to other disease states and immunological phenotypes. A later analysis found that TCRs clustered in the first cohort also tended to co-occur in the 100 to 150 validation repertoires, with approximately 93% of cluster scores above 0. The classifier was reported to diagnose cytomegalovirus status with high specificity and sensitivity in both the original cohort and the validation cohort. A later analysis lacked HLA typing for the validation cohort, so it scored co-occurrence in that cohort across all 120 or so repertoires. A few of the identified cytomegalovirus-associated TCR beta chains were confirmed in vitro to be specific for cytomegalovirus antigens.

Based on the germline V gene, the CDR1 and CDR2 sequences are MNHEY and SVGAGI. Trimming at the junction amounts to 2 bases on V and 2 bases on J, and the germline ends lie 13 bases apart. The CDR3, cysteine through phenylalanine, is 15 amino acids long. Only the CDR3 part of the read is kept: 45 bases, read in frame from the first base. The library was obtained by the immunoSEQ multiplex PCR assay. As for the authors' bioinformatics: To diagnose cytomegalovirus status from the catalog of TCR beta chain sequences, a statistical classification framework was built. The table was pulled from immuneACCESS by TCRdb, which kept in-frame rearrangements only. Such tables lose some clones; where checked, under half of the loss comes from unresolved V genes, and the rest has no known cause. V and J calls and clone size are as listed in that table; D and trimming were resolved from the DNA. The sample table holds some 260,000 clones, of which about 90% were seen once. The ten largest make up around 11% of the sample.

Donors formed part of the validation cohort, which comprised over a hundred subjects and was distinct from the first cohort of under 800 subjects. Sequenced sample: PBMCs. The rearrangement joined TRBV6-5 to TRBJ2-7; the D gene is possibly TRBD2, with 7 bases matching. The receptor comes from a man aged 18 to 29 in good health and CMV-seropositive. The bases are TGTGCCAGCAGTTACGAAGGGGGAGGGGCCTACGAGCAGTACTTC. Translation gives CASSYEGGGAYEQYF.